This section outlines one T cell receptor beta chain sequence together with its context. Its antigen is not known. These data are taken from a study of regulatory T cells in long-lasting Graves disease. Study-wide findings and caveats: Analysis covered peripheral blood alone, not thyroid tissue. A limited number of samples was an acknowledged limitation. Graves' patients with persistent disease showed TCR diversity lower than patients newly diagnosed. The number of shared public clonotypes was higher in persistent patients (around 2,500) than new patients (just over 950).

Germline V gene sequence: CDR1 SEHNR, CDR2 FQNEAQ (reference sequence). CDR3 length equals 15 residues. The V gene end was trimmed by 4 bases and the J gene end by 2 bases; junction bases not matched to a gene: 7. As to time point: persistent/refractory GD, antithyroid drugs over 5 years with positive TRAb. PBMCs were the source of the RNA used for TCR sequencing. Building the TCR beta libraries relied on iRepertoire HTBI primers, and CDR3 regions underwent Arm-PCR. TCRdb fed the multiplex PCR reads into MiXCR, producing one record per CDR3 protein. The sample carries 700,000 or so distinct CDR3 sequences, approximately 29% recorded once.

The sequencing used peripheral blood mononuclear cells (PBMCs), collected when the disease was refractory, from a patient treated with antithyroid drugs. The TCR originated in a female donor with Graves disease. This chain connects TRBV7-9 to TRBJ2-7; TRBD2 matches at 8 bases. CDR3 nucleotide sequence: TGTGCCAGCAGCTCCATAGCGGGAAAGACCTACGAGCAGTACTTC. The encoded protein is CASSSIAGKTYEQYF.